Described below is a single T cell receptor beta chain sequence and its context. The sample comes from a study of radiotherapy plus CTLA-4 blockade in lung cancer. The data were produced by immunoSEQ multiplex PCR, yet TCRdb's version contains in-frame clones alone and is incomplete. The sample holds tens of thousands of clones, 65% to 85% seen once. This clonotype originated in a human donor with non-small cell lung cancer who had stable disease on radiotherapy plus ipilimumab. The specimen comprised peripheral blood, sampled from a patient treated with radiotherapy plus ipilimumab.

The CDR3: CASSPLRGAATEAFF. In DNA form, the CDR3 reads TGCGCCAGCAGCCCTCTCAGGGGGGCGGCCACTGAAGCTTTCTTT. The chain employs TRBV4-1 and TRBJ1-1; 7 bases align to TRBD1. V gave up 4 bases and J gave up 4 bases; unmatched junction bases: 9. CDR3 length equals 15 residues. Germline values: CDR1 MGHRA, CDR2 YSYEKL.